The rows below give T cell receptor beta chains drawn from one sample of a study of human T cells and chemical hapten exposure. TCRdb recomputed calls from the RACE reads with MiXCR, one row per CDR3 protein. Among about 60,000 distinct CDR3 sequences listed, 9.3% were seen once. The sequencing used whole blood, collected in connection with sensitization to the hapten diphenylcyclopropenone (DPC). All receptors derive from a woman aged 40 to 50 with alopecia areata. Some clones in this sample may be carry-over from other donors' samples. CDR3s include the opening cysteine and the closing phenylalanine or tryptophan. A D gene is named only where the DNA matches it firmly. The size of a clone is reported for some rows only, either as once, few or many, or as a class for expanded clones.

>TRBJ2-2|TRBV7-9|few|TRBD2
CASSSSLAGRDTGELFF
TGTGCCAGCAGCTCCTCTCTAGCGGGGCGGGACACCGGGGAGCTGTTTTTT
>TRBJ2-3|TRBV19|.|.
CARSILKSTVLNLADTQYF
TGTGCCAGAAGTATTTTAAAATCGACAGTACTAAATTTGGCAGATACGCAGTATTTT
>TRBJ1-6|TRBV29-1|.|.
CSVGTGRVNSPLHF
TGCAGCGTTGGTACAGGCAGGGTTAATTCACCCCTCCACTTT
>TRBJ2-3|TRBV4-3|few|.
CASSLLDPADTQYF
TGCGCCAGCAGCCTACTAGACCCAGCAGATACGCAGTATTTT
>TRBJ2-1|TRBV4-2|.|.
CASSPLTGWDEQFF
TGTGCCAGCAGCCCCCTGACGGGGTGGGATGAGCAGTTCTTC
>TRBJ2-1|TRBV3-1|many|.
CASSIRNPGEQFF
TGTGCCAGCAGCATTAGGAATCCGGGGGAGCAGTTCTTC
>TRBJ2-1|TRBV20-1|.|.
CSAAGLNNEQFF
TGCAGTGCCGCGGGACTCAACAATGAGCAGTTCTTC
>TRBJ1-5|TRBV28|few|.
CASSLVSRNQPQHF
TGTGCCAGCAGTTTAGTATCTCGCAATCAGCCCCAGCATTTT
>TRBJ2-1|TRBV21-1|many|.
CASSRRVGQDYYNEQFF
TGTGCCAGCAGCAGGAGGGTGGGACAGGATTACTACAATGAGCAGTTCTTC
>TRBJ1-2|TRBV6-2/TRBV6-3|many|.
CASSYDTTVGDYTF
TGTGCCAGCAGTTACGACACGACCGTTGGGGACTACACCTTC
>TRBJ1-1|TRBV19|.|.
CASSIARAGRPNTEAFF
TGTGCCAGTAGTATAGCCCGAGCAGGTAGGCCGAACACTGAAGCTTTCTTT
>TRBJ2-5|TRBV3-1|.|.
CASSQSYLETQYF
TGTGCCAGCAGCCAAAGCTACTTAGAGACCCAGTACTTC
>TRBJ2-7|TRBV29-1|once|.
CSARDGSSYEQYF
TGCAGCGCCCGGGACGGGAGCTCCTACGAGCAGTACTTC
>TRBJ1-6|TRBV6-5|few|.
CASSRGQGLNSPLHF
TGTGCCAGCAGTCGGGGACAAGGGCTAAATTCACCCCTCCACTTT
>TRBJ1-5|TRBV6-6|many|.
CASNLDGYNQPQHF
TGTGCCAGCAACCTAGACGGGTACAATCAGCCCCAGCATTTT
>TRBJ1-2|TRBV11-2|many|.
CASTSPLSPYGYTF
TGTGCCAGCACCTCACCATTGAGCCCCTATGGCTACACCTTC
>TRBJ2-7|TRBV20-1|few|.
CSARDGGLSYEQYF
TGCAGTGCCAGAGATGGGGGCCTCTCCTACGAGCAGTACTTC
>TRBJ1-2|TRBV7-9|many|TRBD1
CASSRDSIIYGYTF
TGTGCCAGCAGCCGGGACAGCATAATATATGGCTACACCTTC
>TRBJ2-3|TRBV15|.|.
CATSRDNWSTDTQYF
TGTGCCACCAGCAGAGATAACTGGAGCACAGATACGCAGTATTTT
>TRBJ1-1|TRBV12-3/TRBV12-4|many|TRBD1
CASSPDRGGTEAFF
TGTGCCAGCAGCCCGGACAGGGGTGGAACTGAAGCTTTCTTT
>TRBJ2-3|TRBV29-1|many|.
CSAAYSTDTQYF
TGCAGTGCGGCCTACAGCACAGATACGCAGTATTTT
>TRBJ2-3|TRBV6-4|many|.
CASSEGRGGDTQYF
TGTGCCAGCAGTGAGGGCAGGGGAGGAGATACGCAGTATTTT
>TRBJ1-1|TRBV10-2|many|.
CASSDPDGVGTEAFF
TGCGCCAGCAGTGACCCCGACGGGGTTGGCACTGAAGCTTTCTTT
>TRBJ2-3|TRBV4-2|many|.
CASSQEAPQVAGTDTQYF
TGTGCCAGCAGCCAAGAAGCCCCTCAGGTTGCGGGAACAGATACGCAGTATTTT
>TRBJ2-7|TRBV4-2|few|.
CASSPDGDNPYEQYF
TGTGCCAGCAGCCCCGACGGGGACAACCCCTACGAGCAGTACTTC
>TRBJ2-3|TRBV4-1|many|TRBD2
CASSQIITSGTTDTQYF
TGCGCCAGCAGCCAAATAATAACTAGCGGAACCACAGATACGCAGTATTTT
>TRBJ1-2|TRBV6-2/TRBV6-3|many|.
CASRYGQWDTF
TGTGCCAGCCGGTATGGACAGTGGGACACCTTC
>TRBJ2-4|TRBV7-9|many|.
CASSPPWAKNIQYF
TGTGCCAGCAGCCCGCCGTGGGCCAAAAACATTCAGTACTTC
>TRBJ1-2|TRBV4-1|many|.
CASSREPAAGNGYTF
TGCGCCAGCAGCCGAGAGCCGGCGGCGGGGAATGGCTACACCTTC
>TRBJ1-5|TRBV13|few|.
CASSFGLNNQPQHF
TGTGCCAGCAGCTTTGGACTGAACAATCAGCCCCAGCATTTT
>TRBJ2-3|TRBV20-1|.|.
CSQGGRLADTQYF
TGCAGCCAAGGCGGGCGTTTGGCAGATACGCAGTATTTT
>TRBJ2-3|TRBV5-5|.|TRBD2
CASSLAGASTDTQYF
TGTGCCAGCAGCTTAGCGGGGGCTAGCACAGATACGCAGTATTTT
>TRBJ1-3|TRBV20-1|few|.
CSAYKQSSGNTIYF
TGCAGTGCTTATAAACAGAGCTCTGGAAACACCATATATTTT
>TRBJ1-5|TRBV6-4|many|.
CASRLDPHTLGPQHF
TGTGCCAGCAGGCTGGACCCACACACCCTCGGGCCCCAGCATTTT
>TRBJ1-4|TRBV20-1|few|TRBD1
CSAYAGGNEKLFF
TGCAGTGCATATGCAGGGGGGAATGAAAAACTGTTTTTT
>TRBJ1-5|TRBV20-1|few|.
CSATPGLNNQPQHF
TGCAGTGCTACACCCGGACTGAACAATCAGCCCCAGCATTTT
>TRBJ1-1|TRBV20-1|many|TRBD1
CSASLGRGGMGGEAFF
TGCAGTGCCTCTCTTGGCAGGGGGGGGATGGGCGGTGAAGCTTTCTTT
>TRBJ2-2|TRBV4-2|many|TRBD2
CASSQETSGGAGELFF
TGTGCCAGCAGCCAAGAGACTAGCGGGGGGGCCGGGGAGCTGTTTTTT
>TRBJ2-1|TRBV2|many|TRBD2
CASRASAGGQNEQFF
TGTGCCAGCAGAGCGTCAGCGGGGGGACAAAATGAGCAGTTCTTC
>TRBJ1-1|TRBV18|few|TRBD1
CASSQGAGNTEAFF
TGTGCCAGCTCACAGGGGGCCGGGAACACTGAAGCTTTCTTT
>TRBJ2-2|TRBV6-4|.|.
CASSDSTDTGELFF
TGTGCCAGCAGTGACTCTACGGACACCGGGGAGCTGTTTTTT
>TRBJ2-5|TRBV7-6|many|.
CASSAGGVPSKTQYF
TGTGCCAGCAGCGCCGGTGGCGTGCCGTCGAAGACCCAGTACTTC
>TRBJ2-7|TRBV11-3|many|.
CASSLGVSYEQYF
TGTGCCAGCAGCTTGGGGGTCTCCTACGAGCAGTACTTC
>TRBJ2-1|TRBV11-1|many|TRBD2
CASSFSGVYNEQFF
TGTGCCAGCAGCTTTAGCGGGGTTTACAATGAGCAGTTCTTC
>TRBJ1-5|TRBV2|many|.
CASRLGNQPQHF
TGTGCCAGCCGTCTAGGGAATCAGCCCCAGCATTTT
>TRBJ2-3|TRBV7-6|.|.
CASSSRGTQYF
TGTGCCAGCAGCTCGCGAGGGACGCAGTATTTT
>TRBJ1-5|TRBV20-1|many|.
CSAGRGSVWPQHF
TGCAGTGCTGGTAGGGGCTCTGTCTGGCCCCAGCATTTT
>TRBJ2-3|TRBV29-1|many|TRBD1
CSFRDSLSTDTQYF
TGCAGCTTCCGGGACAGTCTGTCGACAGATACGCAGTATTTT
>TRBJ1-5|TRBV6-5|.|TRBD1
CASSRFGGQGNQPQHF
TGTGCCAGCAGCCGCTTCGGAGGACAGGGGAATCAGCCCCAGCATTTT
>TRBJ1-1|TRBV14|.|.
CASSQGPSRREAFF
TGTGCCAGCAGCCAAGGGCCGTCTCGGAGGGAAGCTTTCTTT
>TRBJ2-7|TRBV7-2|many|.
CASSEVVAEQYF
TGTGCCAGCAGTGAAGTGGTAGCGGAGCAGTACTTC